Sequencing of this T cell receptor (beta chain) was carried out in a study of cytomegalovirus exposure and HLA in healthy donors. The study, taken as a whole, reports: A later analysis showed HLA-associated TCR beta chains outstripping equally common others in clonal expansion. The authors listed some 150 TCR beta chains as cytomegalovirus-associated.

Points on this clone: Its antigen is undetermined.

The PCR had 60 Vbeta and 13 Jbeta primers. The data were produced by immunoSEQ multiplex PCR, yet TCRdb's version contains in-frame clones alone and is incomplete. The data contain about 100,000 clones, around 80% of them singletons. The source material was PBMCs. This clonotype was obtained from a woman aged 60-75 years in good health and CMV-seronegative.

The CDR3 sequence: CASSSQEPGTGAYEQYF. CDR3 nucleotides: TGTGCCAGCAGCTCCCAAGAGCCCGGGACAGGGGCCTACGAGCAGTACTTC. This chain joins TRBV7-6 and TRBJ2-7; TRBD1 aligns across 10 bases. CDR1 is SGHVS and CDR2 is FNYEAQ in the germline V gene. The CDR3 length is 17 residues. V lost 4 bases, J lost 2 bases, and 11 bases stayed unmatched. Supplemented by reference TRBV7-6 and TRBJ2-7, the full variable domain reads GAGVSQSPRYKVTKRGQDVALRCDPISGHVSLYWYRQALGQGPEFLTYFNYEAQQDKSGLPNDRFSAERPEGSISTLTIQRTEQRDSAMYRCASSSQEPGTGAYEQYFGPGTRLTVT.